What follows is one T cell receptor (beta chain) and its context. This clone was seen a handful of times. The specificity of this receptor is unknown. No base qualities exist here, and no much larger clone lies one base off it. CDR1 is given as SEHNR and CDR2 as FQNEAQ, both from the germline V gene (reference sequence). Taken from cysteine to phenylalanine, the CDR3 has 12 residues. The retained sequence is limited to the CDR3, 36 bases, with the frame set at the first base. Trimming removed 1 base from V and 12 bases from J, leaving 13 bases between the germline ends. These data originate in a study of persistence of HIV-infected CD4 T cells (dated by TCRdb to the early 2020s). Background on the whole study: The study isolated CMV- and HIV-1 Gag-responding CD4+ T cells from ART-treated individuals to examine antigen-driven clonal expansion of HIV-1-infected cells. Peripheral blood samples of up to roughly 200 mL were collected at multiple time points, except for a couple of participants, who underwent leukapheresis at a single time point. The clonality of all cells in each sorted population was measured by TCRbeta sequencing, and the clonality of infected cells was measured by proviral sequencing. Suppressive ART had been received by participants for a median of roughly 8 years. Cross-participant TCR cluster analysis included about eight participants for CMV and over five participants for Gag.

Overall study outcomes, separate from this receptor: TCR oligoclonality correlated with proviral oligoclonality within the same sorted populations. Restriction of bulk TCR analyses to the rare CMV-responding cells that actually carried HIV-1 proviruses was not possible. Enrichment of degenerate expanded CDR3beta sequences was found in antigen-responding cells, suggesting convergent selection of CD4+ responses to CMV and Gag. Only a small number of individuals took part in the study, and the range of antigens tested was limited. Significantly lower TCRbeta richness was observed in CMV- and Gag-responding cells than in anti-CD3/anti-CD28-responding cells, and higher oligoclonality was observed in CMV-responding cells than in CD3/CD28-stimulated and Gag-responding cells.

The sample's treatment or condition label, decoded: suppressive antiretroviral therapy. Cells were stimulated with lysates of CMV-infected fibroblasts at 7.5 to 10 ug/mL. Nonresponding CD40L-negative CD69-negative CD45RO-high memory CD4+ T cells were sorted as memory populations depleted of antigen-responding cells. Participants were HIV-1-infected adults who started suppressive ART during chronic infection. Plasma HIV-1 RNA had been undetectable (below 50 copies/mL) in participants for at least 4 years. To be included, a participant needed positive CMV serology and a CD4+ T cell count above 400 cells/uL. Before stimulation, PBMCs were isolated using density centrifugation and then depleted of CD8+ T cells. CD8-depleted PBMCs were stimulated for 15 to 20 hours with anti-CD28/CD49d costimulation, CD40-blocking antibody and enfuvirtide to prevent new infections. Cell sorting was performed on a Beckman Coulter MoFlo Legacy or XDP sorter, and dead cells were excluded with propidium iodide. Genomic DNA was extracted using the QIAamp DNA Mini Kit for samples with more than one million cells and using the Quick-DNA Microprep Kit for all other samples.

The immunoSEQ hsTCRB assay version 4 in survey mode was used to sequence TCRbeta repertoires from genomic DNA. Genomic DNA was diluted to roughly 10 ng/uL, and up to about 1 ug per sample was used for TCRbeta sequencing. The original pipeline was this. Analysis of the TCRbeta data was done in ImmunoSeq Analyzer 3.0, and diversity was computed on productive nucleotide rearrangements. Lower-bound TCR diversity was estimated with the improved Chao index, and clonality with the Gini coefficient using the Immunarch R package. Different nucleotide rearrangements encoding the same CDR3beta amino acid sequence were treated as distinct clonotypes. TCRbeta sequences significantly enriched in antigen-responding cells relative to anti-CD3/anti-CD28-activated cells were identified by differential abundance analysis. Using predicted peptide-MHC specificity as the basis, GLIPH2 grouped TCRs into clusters, both for each participant individually and for the merged data sets that combined participants. In its TCRdb copy, this immuneACCESS table keeps in-frame sequences only and misses some clones. Where compared with another copy, unresolved V genes explain less than half of these, and the others have no known cause. The V and J calls and clone size were taken over from that table, and D and trimming were inferred from the DNA. The sample records under 60,000 clones, 75% to 85% of which are singletons. The leading ten clones occupy around 2.9% of the sample.

The source of this sequence is an adult man with HIV who was CMV-seropositive. The chain links TRBV7-9 with TRBJ2-7; possibly the D gene is TRBD2, per 5 matching bases. This specimen was CD4+ T cells sorted from PBMCs after approximately 18-hour stimulation, taken from a patient who received antiretroviral therapy. The cell subset or site label, as the study defines it: CD40L-CD69- CD45RO-high memory CD4 T cells not responding to CMV lysate. This receptor carries the CDR3 CASSLGGSFRYF. The nucleotides are TGTGCCAGCAGCTTAGGAGGGTCCTTCCGGTACTTC.